One sample yielded the 6 T cell receptor beta chains listed below, sequenced in a study of cytomegalovirus exposure and HLA in healthy donors. 60 Vbeta and 13 Jbeta primers were used in PCR. TCRdb's copy holds only in-frame clones and misses some; the assay was immunoSEQ multiplex PCR. The data show roughly 200,000 clones, approximately 86% seen once. Sequences were obtained from PBMCs. These receptors were obtained from a woman between 25 and 40 years old in good health and CMV-seronegative.

The V call is TRBV5-1, the J call TRBJ1-2; 7 positions agree with TRBD1. Germline V gives CDR1 SGHRS, CDR2 YFSETQ. V shed 0 bases and J 6 bases; nucleotides not matched to a gene: 5. There are 14 residues in the CDR3. In DNA form, the CDR3 reads TGCGCCAGCAGCTTGGGGGACAGCCTTAATGGCTACACCTTC. This gives the protein CASSLGDSLNGYTF.

V is TRBV7-8 and J is TRBJ2-5; D not certain. V was pared by 4 bases and J by 3 bases, with 12 bases between. The CDR3 is 14 amino acids. Germline V gene data show CDR1 as SGHVS and CDR2 as FQNEAQ. The CDR3 sequence is CASSYRTLEETQYF. CDR3 bases: TGTGCCAGCAGCTACCGAACCTTAGAAGAGACCCAGTACTTC.

J is TRBJ1-5 and V is TRBV5-6; D is ambiguous. The CDR3 totals 12 residues. Germline lookup yields CDR1 SGHDT and CDR2 YYEEEE. The V end was cut by 5 bases, the J end by 0 bases, with 3 bases between. CDR3 in amino acids: CASSNSNQPQHF. CDR3 coding DNA: TGTGCCAGCAGTAATAGCAATCAGCCCCAGCATTTT. The complete variable domain, with remaining parts taken from reference TRBV5-6 and TRBJ1-5, reads DAGVTQSPTHLIKTRGQQVTLRCSPKSGHDTVSWYQQALGQGPQFIFQYYEEEERQRGNFPDRFSGHQFPNYSSELNVNALLLGDSALYLCASSNSNQPQHFGDGTRLSIL.

The chain uses TRBV6-1 and TRBJ1-1, with unresolved D. V was clipped by 5 bases and J by 8 bases, with 12 bases between them. Germline V gene lookup returns CDR1 MNHNS and CDR2 SASEGT. CDR3 length: 12 amino acids. This CDR3 is CASSPRSREAFF. CDR3 coding DNA: TGTGCCAGCAGTCCCCGGTCGAGGGAAGCTTTCTTT.

This chain links TRBV5-1 with TRBJ2-2; TRBD2 might be the D (6 bases). The CDR3 length is 13 residues. Germline V gene sequence: CDR1 SGHRS, CDR2 YFSETQ. Trimming pared 4 bases from V and 3 bases from J, leaving 7 bases between. For the CDR3, the DNA is TGCGCCAGCAGCCGCGGGGACACCGGGGAGCTGTTTTTT. Its protein product is CASSRGDTGELFF.

V usage is TRBV4-1 and J usage is TRBJ2-1; no reliable D call. In germline, CDR1 is MGHRA, CDR2 YSYEKL. Trimming cost V 1 base and J 5 bases, with 6 bases left between them. CDR3 length: 13 amino acids. The DNA for the CDR3 is TGCGCCAGCAGCCAAGGGCCGAACAATGAGCAGTTCTTC. Protein sequence: CASSQGPNNEQFF.